Following are 30 T cell receptor beta chains from one sample sequenced in a study of T cell responses to AZD1222 COVID-19 vaccine. Assay used: immunoSEQ multiplex PCR; TCRdb lists only in-frame clones, some missing. The sample holds 150,000 to 200,000 clones, 85% to 95% seen once. The sample was peripheral blood, taken on day 0 of AZD1222 vaccination. Receptors originate from an adult in good health.

V is TRBV5-6 and J is TRBJ1-6; TRBD1 might be the D (6 bases). The germline V gene has CDR1 SGHDT and CDR2 YYEEEE. This CDR3 spans 16 amino acids. V lost 3 bases and J 4 bases, leaving 14 bases between the germline ends. The CDR3 loop reads CASSSVGAWYNSPLHF. The CDR3 bases are TGTGCCAGCAGCTCCGTGGGGGCCTGGTATAATTCACCCCTCCACTTT.

The chain links TRBV6-6 to TRBJ1-3; possible D gene TRBD1, 5 bases. The CDR3 contains 14 residues. Between the trimmed V and J ends, which lost 0 bases and 3 bases, there was a span of 6 bases. The V gene's germline CDR1 is MNHNY and CDR2 SVGAGI (reference sequence). Written as DNA, the CDR3 is TGTGCCAGCAGTTACTCACAGGTTGGAAACACCATATATTTT. It translates to CASSYSQVGNTIYF.

This chain connects TRBV12-3 or TRBV12-4 to TRBJ2-3; D ambiguous. The V end was cut by 1 base, the J end by 6 bases, with 5 bases between. The CDR3 spans 12 residues. Here the CDR3 DNA reads TGTGCCAGCAGTTTAGTAAGTGATACGCAGTATTTT. Amino acid sequence: CASSLVSDTQYF.

This chain links TRBV6-5 with TRBJ2-5, with 8 bases lining up with TRBD1. The CDR3 covers 15 residues. CDR1 MNHEY and CDR2 SVGAGI come from the germline V gene. Trimming cost V 5 bases and J 9 bases; bases outside gene matches: 14. CDR3 loop: CASSLGGGRGLPQYF. DNA for the CDR3: TGTGCCAGCAGTCTAGGAGGTGGCAGGGGGCTACCCCAGTACTTC.

The chain uses TRBV11-2 and TRBJ1-2, with a weak D call TRBD1 (5 bases). The germline gives CDR1 SGHAT, CDR2 FQNNGV. The ends were cut back, 7 bases at V and 7 bases at J, with 16 bases in the middle. This CDR3 spans 13 amino acids. In DNA, the CDR3 is TGTGCCAGCACCAAGGGACGGCGCGGTGGCTACACCTTC. Translation gives CASTKGRRGGYTF.

The chain combines TRBV4-2 with TRBJ2-3; D is undetermined. Looked up from germline, CDR1 is LGHNA and CDR2 is YNFKEQ. Trimming shortened V by 0 bases and J by 2 bases, and 9 bases separated the two germline ends. The CDR3 extends over 15 amino acids. CDR3 DNA sequence: TGTGCCAGCAGCCAAGATCTCGAGAACACAGATACGCAGTATTTT. Translation: CASSQDLENTDTQYF.

This clone was counted a single time. The identical CDR3 is also encoded by other nucleotide sequences in the sample. V usage is TRBV12-3 or TRBV12-4 and J usage is TRBJ1-2; D not resolved. The CDR3 spans 12 residues. Trimming removed 6 bases at V and 2 bases at J, with 7 bases between. Here the CDR3 DNA reads TGTGCCAGCAGCCTGCCCAACTATGGCTACACCTTC. Amino acid sequence: CASSLPNYGYTF.

The V call is TRBV28, the J call TRBJ1-1; weak D call: TRBD1 (6 bases). V lost 5 bases to trimming and J lost 2 bases, with 18 bases between them. The CDR3 length is 16 residues. CDR1 is MDHEN and CDR2 is SYDVKM in the germline V gene. CDR3: CASSPTGTLKNTEAFF. The CDR3 DNA reads as TGTGCCAGCAGTCCTACAGGGACGCTAAAAAACACTGAAGCTTTCTTT.

The V and J genes are TRBV6-2 or TRBV6-3 and TRBJ2-5; a possible D gene is TRBD2 (6 bases). Germline V gives CDR1 MNHEY, CDR2 SVGEGT. This CDR3 has 16 residues. Trimming cost V 3 bases and J 3 bases, with 17 bases left between them. The DNA for the CDR3 is TGTGCCAGCAGTTATGGGCGGGCCAGACTAGAAGAGACCCAGTACTTC. Its protein product is CASSYGRARLEETQYF.

V usage is TRBV6-6 and J usage is TRBJ2-1, with 11 bases lining up with TRBD1. The V segment lost 6 bases and the J segment 3 bases; nucleotides outside the gene matches: 4. This CDR3 spans 15 amino acids. Germline lookup yields CDR1 MNHNY and CDR2 SVGAGI (reference sequence). CDR3 bases: TGTGCCAGCAGAACGGACAGGGGGCTCTACAATGAGCAGTTCTTC. As protein: CASRTDRGLYNEQFF.

The chain recombines TRBV10-2 with TRBJ2-2; TRBD2 aligns across 10 bases. The CDR3 spans 17 residues. In germline, CDR1 is WSHSY, CDR2 SAAADI. J gave up 7 bases and V 6 bases, and 14 bases lay outside the gene matches. The CDR3 loop is CASRAGDSGGPDGELFF. For the CDR3, the DNA is TGCGCCAGCAGGGCGGGGGATAGCGGGGGGCCCGACGGGGAGCTGTTTTTT.

The chain is built from TRBV9 and TRBJ1-4, with 12 positions matching TRBD1. Germline V lookup: CDR1 SGDLS, CDR2 YYNGEE. The CDR3 totals 17 residues. The junction had 9 bases not matched to a gene; V was cut back by 7 bases and J by 2 bases. DNA for the CDR3: TGTGCCAGCGGCGGGACAGGGGGCGCAGGTACTAATGAAAAACTGTTTTTT. Translating it yields CASGGTGGAGTNEKLFF. The full variable domain, in which reference TRBV9 and TRBJ1-4 provide the parts outside the CDR3, is DSGVTQTPKHLITATGQRVTLRCSPRSGDLSVYWYQQSLDQGLQFLIQYYNGEERAKGNILERFSAQQFPDLHSELNLSSLELGDSALYFCASGGTGGAGTNEKLFFGSGTQLSVL.

This clone was seen only once. The germline gene is not matched at one end of the junction; a read error may be the cause. The V and J genes are TRBV7-7 and TRBJ2-7; D is undetermined. CDR3 size: 13 residues. Germline V CDR1 and CDR2: SSHAT, FNYEAQ (reference sequence). The CDR3 sequence: CASSLNSGDEQYF. The CDR3 DNA follows: TGTGCTAGCAGCTTAAACTCGGGCGACGAGCAGTACTTC.

The chain recombines TRBV6-5 with TRBJ1-6, with D perhaps matching TRBD1 (5 bases). The germline gives CDR1 MNHEY, CDR2 SVGAGI. Trimming shortened V by 0 bases and J by 9 bases, and 12 bases separated the two germline ends. This CDR3 is built from 15 residues. The CDR3 DNA is TGTGCCAGCAGTTACTCTGGGGGTCCAAGTTCACCCCTCCACTTT. It encodes CASSYSGGPSSPLHF.

A few counts support this clone. The rearrangement uses TRBV5-8 and TRBJ1-2; D gene unclear. Germline values: CDR1 SGHTS, CDR2 YDEGEE. The V gene lost 4 bases and the J gene lost 2 bases, with 6 bases spanning the gap. CDR3 length: 12 amino acids. CDR3 in DNA: TGTGCCAGCAGCCGAGCCAACTATGGCTACACCTTC. Its translation is CASSRANYGYTF.

CDR3 DNA: TGCGCCAGCAGCCAAGAGCTGGCGCAGGGAAGAGAGACCCAGTACTTC. It translates to CASSQELAQGRETQYF. This chain links TRBV4-3 with TRBJ2-5; the D gene is possibly TRBD1 (5 bases). V was clipped by 0 bases and J by 4 bases, with 15 bases between them. This CDR3 has 16 residues. From germline, CDR1 is LGHNA and CDR2 YSLEER.

The chain couples TRBV7-9 to TRBJ2-7; 10 positions agree with TRBD1. The CDR3 spans 16 residues. Germline CDR1 and CDR2: SEHNR and FQNEAQ (reference sequence). Losses at the gene ends were 2 bases for V and 6 bases for J; bases not matched to a gene: 10. The CDR3 DNA is TGTGCCAGCAGCTTAAGTTATGGGACAGGGGAATTCGAGCAGTACTTC. This codes for CASSLSYGTGEFEQYF.

This sequence joins TRBV6-1 and TRBJ1-1, with 12 nucleotides matching TRBD1. CDR1 is MNHNS and CDR2 is SASEGT in the germline V gene. This CDR3 is built from 17 residues. Unmatched junction bases numbered 6, after V lost 4 bases and J lost 0 bases. CDR3 coding DNA: TGTGCCAGCAGTGCCCGGGACAGGGGGCTCATGAACACTGAAGCTTTCTTT. Translated: CASSARDRGLMNTEAFF.

The DNA of the CDR3 is TGTGCCACCAGTGATTTCCCCTTCGGTGGCTACACCTTC. Its protein is CATSDFPFGGYTF. The genes are TRBV24-1 and TRBJ1-2; D is unclear. Trimming took 1 base from V and 7 from J, leaving 9 bases between them. The length of the CDR3 is 13 residues. CDR1 and CDR2 from the germline V gene are KGHDR and SFDVKD.

This rearrangement joins TRBV24-1 to TRBJ2-5, with D perhaps TRBD2 (6 bases). The CDR3 is 15 amino acids. CDR1 is KGHDR, CDR2 SFDVKD, per germline. Trimming cost V 6 bases and J 5 bases, with 18 bases left between them. In nucleotides, the CDR3 is TGTGCCACCAGTCTAGGCCCCGGGAGTAGGGAGACCCAGTACTTC. This gives the protein CATSLGPGSRETQYF.

This clone showed up just once. The chain is built from TRBV29-1 and TRBJ2-1; D tentatively fits TRBD1 or TRBD2 (5 bases each). From germline, CDR1 is SQVTM and CDR2 ANQGSEA. This CDR3 has 12 residues. CDR3 in DNA: TGCGGGTGGGCAGGGACCCTAAGTGAGCAGTTCTTC. It specifies CGWAGTLSEQFF.

The chain links TRBV20-1 to TRBJ1-5; a possible D gene is TRBD1 (5 bases). Germline V gene lookup returns CDR1 DFQATT and CDR2 SNEGSKA (reference sequence). The CDR3 extends over 18 amino acids. Deletions cut 3 bases from V and 0 bases from J, with 21 bases between. The CDR3 bases are TGCAGTGCTAGTCATCGGACATCCCCTGTGCTTAGCAATCAGCCCCAGCATTTT. This gives the protein CSASHRTSPVLSNQPQHF.

The chain has TRBV10-2 and TRBJ1-6, with TRBD1 as a possible D gene (5 bases). Per the germline V gene, CDR1 is WSHSY and CDR2 is SAAADI. CDR3 size: 23 residues. V was clipped by 6 bases and J by 3 bases, with 36 bases between them. The chain's CDR3 is CASRNPDTFPGPGPTNYNSPLHF. In DNA form, the CDR3 reads TGCGCCAGCAGGAATCCCGACACTTTTCCGGGACCCGGACCGACGAACTATAATTCACCCCTCCACTTT.

The V call is TRBV7-9, the J call TRBJ1-3, with 7 bases aligning to TRBD1. Trimming at V came to 1 base and at J to 0 bases, leaving 3 bases not matched to a gene. CDR3 size: 16 residues. CDR1 is SEHNR, CDR2 FQNEAQ, per germline (reference sequence). CDR3 region: CASSLEGQLSGNTIYF. The DNA for the CDR3 is TGTGCCAGCAGCTTAGAGGGACAGCTCTCTGGAAACACCATATATTTT.

This clone was picked up one time. The V gene is TRBV5-1, the J gene TRBJ1-1; D is ambiguous. The CDR3 runs 14 residues. In germline, CDR1 is SGHRS, CDR2 YFSETQ. The V end lost 0 bases, the J end lost 0 bases, and 6 bases lay between the germline ends. The CDR3 DNA reads as TGCGCCAGCAGCTTGGACGCCATGAACACTGAAGCTTTCTTT. This codes for CASSLDAMNTEAFF.

The chain carries TRBV19 and TRBJ2-7, with 9 bases that match TRBD1. Germline V gives CDR1 LNHDA, CDR2 SQIVND (reference sequence). Trimming removed 3 bases from V and 4 bases from J; junction bases left unmatched: 4. This CDR3 region has 14 residues. CDR3 bases: TGTGCCAGTAGTATGGGACAGGGTCTATACGAGCAGTACTTC. Translation gives CASSMGQGLYEQYF.

This chain uses TRBV4-2 with TRBJ2-1; D is undetermined. CDR1 and CDR2 (germline): LGHNA, YNFKEQ. Trimming took off 2 bases at V and 1 base at J, with 6 bases between the two ends. This CDR3 is 14 amino acids long. The CDR3 reads CASSQPFSYNEQFF. DNA for the CDR3: TGTGCCAGCAGCCAACCTTTTTCCTACAATGAGCAGTTCTTC.

The rearrangement uses TRBV5-6 and TRBJ1-1, with TRBD1 matching over 9 bases. The V segment lost 5 bases and the J segment 5 bases; nucleotides outside the gene matches: 10. This CDR3 region has 15 residues. Germline loops: CDR1 SGHDT, CDR2 YYEEEE. The CDR3 DNA is TGTGCCAGCAGAAAGGACAGGGGCATGAGGACTGAAGCTTTCTTT. This encodes CASRKDRGMRTEAFF.

This clone was observed a single time. V is TRBV3-1 (or the pseudogene TRBV3-2) and J is TRBJ2-1; 10 bases are shared with TRBD2. The CDR3 is 16 residues long. The J segment lost 0 bases and the V segment lost 5 bases, leaving 4 bases of the junction unmatched. The V gene's germline CDR1 is LGHDT and CDR2 YNNKEL (reference sequence). The CDR3 loop is CASSTSGESSYNEQFF. DNA of the CDR3: TGTGCCAGCAGCACTAGCGGGGAGTCCTCCTACAATGAGCAGTTCTTC.

The V gene is TRBV3-1 (or the pseudogene TRBV3-2), the J gene TRBJ1-6; D ambiguous. The germline V gene encodes CDR1 LGHDT and CDR2 YNNKEL (reference sequence). The CDR3 is 14 residues long. Trimming shortened V by 1 base and J by 10 bases, and 11 bases separated the two germline ends. This CDR3 is CASSQVEERSPLHF. DNA of the CDR3: TGTGCCAGCAGCCAAGTTGAAGAGCGGTCACCCCTCCACTTT.